This TCR beta chain was identified during a study of shared clonotypes between healthy human individuals. Whole-study results and caveats: The sole specimen, blood, was sampled, and tissue repertoires likely differ. Non-shared clonotypes displayed generation probabilities falling below those of clonotypes present in all four donors. Although depth was large, rarefaction showed that sequencing of the sorted subsets was incomplete. Generally, naive subsets (rather than memory subsets) showed larger estimated richness.

The assay was immunoSEQ multiplex PCR, and TCRdb's table has in-frame clones only and misses some. This sample carries about 1.1 million clones, around 77% of them seen once, and the ten largest clones take approximately 0.95%. This clone was seen only once. Its antigen is unknown. Trimming removed 5 bases at V and 1 base at J, with 14 bases between. CDR1 and CDR2 (germline): SGHTA, FQGNSA. This CDR3 is 15 amino acids long. This chain uses TRBV7-2 with TRBJ1-1; D remains unclear. The material sequenced was memory CD4+ T cells from PBMCs. Subset meaning: CD45RA-negative fraction. The source of this sequence is a man younger than 30 in good health. Some clones in this sample may be carry-over from other donors' samples. The CDR3 sequence is CASSRGRSWNTEAFF. The CDR3 DNA is TGTGCCAGCAGCCGGGGAAGGTCTTGGAACACTGAAGCTTTCTTT.